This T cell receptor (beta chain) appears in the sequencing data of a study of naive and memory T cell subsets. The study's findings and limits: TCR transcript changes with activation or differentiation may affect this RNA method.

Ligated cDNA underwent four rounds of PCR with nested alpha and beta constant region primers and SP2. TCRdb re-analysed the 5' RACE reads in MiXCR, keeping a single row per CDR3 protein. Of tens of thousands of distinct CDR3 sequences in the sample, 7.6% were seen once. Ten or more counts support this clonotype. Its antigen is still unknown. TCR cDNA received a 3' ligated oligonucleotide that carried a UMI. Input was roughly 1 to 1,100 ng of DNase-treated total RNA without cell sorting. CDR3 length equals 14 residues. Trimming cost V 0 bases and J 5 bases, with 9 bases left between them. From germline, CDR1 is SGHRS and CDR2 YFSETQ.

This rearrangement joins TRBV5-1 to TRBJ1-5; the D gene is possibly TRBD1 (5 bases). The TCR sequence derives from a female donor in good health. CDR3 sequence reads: CASSLDSGDQPQHF. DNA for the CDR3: TGCGCCAGCAGCTTGGACTCGGGGGATCAGCCCCAGCATTTT.